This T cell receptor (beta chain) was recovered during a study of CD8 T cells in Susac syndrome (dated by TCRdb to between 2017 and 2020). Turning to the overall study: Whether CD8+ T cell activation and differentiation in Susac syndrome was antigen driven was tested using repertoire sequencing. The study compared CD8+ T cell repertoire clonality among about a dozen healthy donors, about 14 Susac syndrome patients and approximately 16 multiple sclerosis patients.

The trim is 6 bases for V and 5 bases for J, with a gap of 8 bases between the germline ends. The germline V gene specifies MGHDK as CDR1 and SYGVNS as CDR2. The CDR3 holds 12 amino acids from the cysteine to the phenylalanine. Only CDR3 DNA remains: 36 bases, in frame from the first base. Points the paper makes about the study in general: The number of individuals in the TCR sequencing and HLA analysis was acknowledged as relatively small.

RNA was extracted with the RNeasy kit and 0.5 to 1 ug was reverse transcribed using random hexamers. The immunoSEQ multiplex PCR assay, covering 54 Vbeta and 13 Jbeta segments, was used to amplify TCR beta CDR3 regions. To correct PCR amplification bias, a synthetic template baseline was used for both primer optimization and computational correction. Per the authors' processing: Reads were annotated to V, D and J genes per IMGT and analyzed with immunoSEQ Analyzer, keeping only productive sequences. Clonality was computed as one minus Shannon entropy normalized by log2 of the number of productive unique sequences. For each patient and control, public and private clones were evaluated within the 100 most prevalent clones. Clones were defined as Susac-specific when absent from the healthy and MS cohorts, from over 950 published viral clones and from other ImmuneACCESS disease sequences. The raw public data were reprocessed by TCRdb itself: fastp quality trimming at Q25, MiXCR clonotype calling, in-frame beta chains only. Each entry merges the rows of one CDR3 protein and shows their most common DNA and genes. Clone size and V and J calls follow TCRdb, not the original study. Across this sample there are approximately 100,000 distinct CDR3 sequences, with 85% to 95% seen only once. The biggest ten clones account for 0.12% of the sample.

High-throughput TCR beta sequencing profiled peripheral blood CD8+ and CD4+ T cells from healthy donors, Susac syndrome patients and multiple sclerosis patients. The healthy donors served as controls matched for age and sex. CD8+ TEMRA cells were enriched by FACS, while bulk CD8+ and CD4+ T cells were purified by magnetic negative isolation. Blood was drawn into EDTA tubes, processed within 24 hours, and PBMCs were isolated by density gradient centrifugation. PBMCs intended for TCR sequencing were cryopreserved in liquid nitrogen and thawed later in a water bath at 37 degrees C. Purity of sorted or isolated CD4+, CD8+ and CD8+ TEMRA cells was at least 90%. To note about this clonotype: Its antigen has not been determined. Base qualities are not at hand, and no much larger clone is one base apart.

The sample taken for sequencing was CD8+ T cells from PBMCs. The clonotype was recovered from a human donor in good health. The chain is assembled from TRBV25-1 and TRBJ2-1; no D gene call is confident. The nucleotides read TGTGCCAGCAGGGGCAATAACAATGAGCAGTTCTTC. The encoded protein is CASRGNNNEQFF.